Described below is a single T cell receptor (beta chain) sequence and its context. Original analysis: Amplification of reference gene primers was used by the study to estimate nucleated cell counts. Some clones are missing from TCRdb's copy, which holds only in-frame ones; the method was immunoSEQ multiplex PCR. The V and J calls and clone size come from that table; D and trimming were worked out from the DNA. This table has roughly 150,000 clones, around 74% appearing once. Those enrolled in Seattle joined during active infection and were followed longitudinally afterward. The sample comes from a study of blood T cell repertoires in COVID-19. Turning to the study itself: Donors in the United States, Italy and Spain gave samples during acute or convalescent COVID-19.

Deletions cut 6 bases from V and 15 bases from J, with 18 bases between. CDR1 and CDR2 from the germline V gene are SGHTA and FQGNSA. CDR3 length equals 12 residues. The sample comprised peripheral blood. This rearrangement joins TRBV7-2 to TRBJ2-1; maybe TRBD2 (6 bases). This receptor was obtained from an older woman with COVID-19, enrolled during active disease. The CDR3 DNA sequence: TGTGCCAGCAGTTCAACTAGCAGGTTCGCGTTCTTC. Translation gives CASSSTSRFAFF. Complete variable domain (other parts from reference TRBV7-2 and TRBJ2-1): GAGVSQSPSNKVTEKGKDVELRCDPISGHTALYWYRQSLGQGLEFLIYFQGNSAPDKSGLPSDRFSAERTGGSVSTLTIQRTQQEDSAVYLCASSSTSRFAFFGPGTRLTVL.